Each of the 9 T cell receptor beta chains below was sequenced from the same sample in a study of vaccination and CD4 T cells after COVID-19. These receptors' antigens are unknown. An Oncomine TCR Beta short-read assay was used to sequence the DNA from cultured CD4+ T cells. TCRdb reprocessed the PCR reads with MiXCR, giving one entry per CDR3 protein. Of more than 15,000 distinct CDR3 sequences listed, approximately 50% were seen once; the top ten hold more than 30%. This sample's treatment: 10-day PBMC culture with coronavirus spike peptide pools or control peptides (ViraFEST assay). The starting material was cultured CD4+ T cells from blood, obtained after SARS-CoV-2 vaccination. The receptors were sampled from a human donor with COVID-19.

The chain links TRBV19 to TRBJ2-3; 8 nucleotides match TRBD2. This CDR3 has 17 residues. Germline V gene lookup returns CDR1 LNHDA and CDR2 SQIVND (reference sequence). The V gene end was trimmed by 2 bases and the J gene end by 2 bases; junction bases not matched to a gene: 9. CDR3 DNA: TGTGCCAGTAGTATACGACGACTAGCGAGGGCCACAGATACGCAGTATTTT. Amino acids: CASSIRRLARATDTQYF.

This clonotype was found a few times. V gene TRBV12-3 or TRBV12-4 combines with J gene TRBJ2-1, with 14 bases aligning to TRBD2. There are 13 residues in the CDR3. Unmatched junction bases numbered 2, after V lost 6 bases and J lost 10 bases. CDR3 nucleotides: TGTGCCAGCAGCCGACTAGCGGGGGGGGAGCAGTTCTTC. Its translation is CASSRLAGGEQFF.

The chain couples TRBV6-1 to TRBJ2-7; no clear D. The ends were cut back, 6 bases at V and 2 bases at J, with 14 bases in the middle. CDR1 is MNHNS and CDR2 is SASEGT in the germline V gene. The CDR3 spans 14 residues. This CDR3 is CASSSSKITYEQYF. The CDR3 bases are TGTGCCAGCAGCTCCTCTAAAATAACCTACGAGCAGTACTTC.

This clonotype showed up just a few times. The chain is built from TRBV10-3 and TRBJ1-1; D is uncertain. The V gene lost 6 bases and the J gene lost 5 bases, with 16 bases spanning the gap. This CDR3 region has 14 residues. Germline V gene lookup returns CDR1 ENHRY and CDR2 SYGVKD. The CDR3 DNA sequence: TGTGCCATCAGGGCCGGAGAGGCGGGGACTGAAGCTTTCTTT. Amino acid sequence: CAIRAGEAGTEAFF.

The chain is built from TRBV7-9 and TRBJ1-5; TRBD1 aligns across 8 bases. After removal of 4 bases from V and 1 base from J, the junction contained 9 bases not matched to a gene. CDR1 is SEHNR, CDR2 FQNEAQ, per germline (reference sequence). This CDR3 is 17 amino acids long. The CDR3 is CASSSVVGTGSNQPQHF. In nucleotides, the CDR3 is TGTGCCAGCAGCTCAGTGGTGGGGACAGGCAGCAATCAGCCCCAGCATTTT.

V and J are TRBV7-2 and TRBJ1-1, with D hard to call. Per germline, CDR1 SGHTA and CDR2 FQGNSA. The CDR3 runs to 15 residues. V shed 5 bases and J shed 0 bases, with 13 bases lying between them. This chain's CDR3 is CASSPWEGMNTEAFF. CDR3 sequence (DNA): TGTGCCAGCAGCCCCTGGGAAGGGATGAACACTGAAGCTTTCTTT.

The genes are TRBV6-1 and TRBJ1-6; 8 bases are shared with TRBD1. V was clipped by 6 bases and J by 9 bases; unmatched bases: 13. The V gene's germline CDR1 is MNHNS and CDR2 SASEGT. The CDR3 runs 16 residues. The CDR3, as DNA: TGTGCCAGCAGCTCCGGACAGGGCCCGTCGGGTTCACCCCTCCACTTT. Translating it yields CASSSGQGPSGSPLHF.

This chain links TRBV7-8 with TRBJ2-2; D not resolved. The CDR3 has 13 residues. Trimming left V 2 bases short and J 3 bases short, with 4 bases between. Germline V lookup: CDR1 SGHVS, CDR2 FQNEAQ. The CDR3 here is CASSLTDTGELFF. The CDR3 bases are TGTGCCAGCAGCTTAACGGACACCGGGGAGCTGTTTTTT.

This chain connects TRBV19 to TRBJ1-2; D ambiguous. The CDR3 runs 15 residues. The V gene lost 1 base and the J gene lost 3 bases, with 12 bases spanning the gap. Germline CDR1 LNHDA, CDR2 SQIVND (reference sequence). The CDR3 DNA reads TGTGCCAGTAGTATAGCCGGAGGCGGGGACTATGGCTACACCTTC. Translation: CASSIAGGGDYGYTF.